This TCR beta chain emerged from a study of CD8 T cells in ankylosing spondylitis. Study-wide results and caveats: The study identified a TCR beta motif of roughly eight highly homologous variants that appeared characteristic of ankylosing spondylitis blood. Earlier reports found some motif variants in synovial fluid and blood in reactive arthritis.

With molecular barcodes, quantitative 5'-RACE was used to make the TCR beta libraries. TCRdb fed the 5' RACE reads into MiXCR, producing one record per CDR3 protein. Of about 440,000 distinct CDR3 sequences listed, 17% are singletons. This clonotype occurred a few times. As yet, its antigen is unknown. The source is a male donor with ankylosing spondylitis. Sequenced: blood, either unsorted or a sorted T cell fraction (not recorded which).

The chain's CDR3 is CSVPGEGANVLTF. CDR3 DNA: TGCAGCGTCCCAGGGGAAGGGGCCAACGTCCTGACTTTC. This chain links TRBV29-1 with TRBJ2-6, with D possibly matching TRBD1 (6 bases). V lost 6 bases to trimming and J lost 4 bases, with 10 bases between them. Germline V CDR1 and CDR2: SQVTM, ANQGSEA. CDR3 length: 13 residues.